This note documents a single T cell receptor (beta chain) sequence. The data were taken from a study of T cell responses to AZD1222 COVID-19 vaccine. Germline V gives CDR1 SGHDT, CDR2 YYEEEE. This CDR3 is 13 amino acids long. V was clipped by 0 bases and J by 4 bases, with 5 bases between them. The method was immunoSEQ multiplex PCR; TCRdb's version includes in-frame clones alone and lacks a portion of them. The sample includes over 80,000 clones, approximately 90% seen only once; the top ten take roughly 29%. This chain joins TRBV5-6 and TRBJ2-1; no clear D gene. The clonotype originates from an adult in good health. Sequencing was performed on peripheral blood, taken on day 0 of AZD1222 vaccination. The CDR3 loop is CASSLEDYNEQFF. The CDR3 nucleotides read TGTGCCAGCAGCTTGGAGGATTACAATGAGCAGTTCTTC.